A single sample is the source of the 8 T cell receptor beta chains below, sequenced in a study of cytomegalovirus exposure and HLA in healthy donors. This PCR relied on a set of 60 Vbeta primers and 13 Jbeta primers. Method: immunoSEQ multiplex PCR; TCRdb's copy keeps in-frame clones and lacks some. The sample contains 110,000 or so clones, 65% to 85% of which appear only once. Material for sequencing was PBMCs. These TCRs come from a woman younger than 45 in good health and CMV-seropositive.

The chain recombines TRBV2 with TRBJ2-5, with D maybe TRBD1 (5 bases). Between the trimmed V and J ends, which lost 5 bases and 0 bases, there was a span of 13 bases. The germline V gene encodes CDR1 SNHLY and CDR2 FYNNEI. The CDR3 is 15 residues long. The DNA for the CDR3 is TGTGCCAGCAGTTCGGAATCAGGGAACCAAGAGACCCAGTACTTC. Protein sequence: CASSSESGNQETQYF.

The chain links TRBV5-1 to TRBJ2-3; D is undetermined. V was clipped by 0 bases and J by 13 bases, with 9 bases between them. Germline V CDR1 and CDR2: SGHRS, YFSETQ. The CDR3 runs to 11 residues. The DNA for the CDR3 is TGCGCCAGCAGCTTGGGGCCCGTCAAGTATTTT. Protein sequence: CASSLGPVKYF. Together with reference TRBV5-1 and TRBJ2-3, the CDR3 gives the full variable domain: KAGVTQTPRYLIKTRGQQVTLSCSPISGHRSVSWYQQTPGQGLQFLFEYFSETQRNKGNFPGRFSGRQFSNSRSEMNVSTLELGDSALYLCASSLGPVKYFGPGTRLTVL.

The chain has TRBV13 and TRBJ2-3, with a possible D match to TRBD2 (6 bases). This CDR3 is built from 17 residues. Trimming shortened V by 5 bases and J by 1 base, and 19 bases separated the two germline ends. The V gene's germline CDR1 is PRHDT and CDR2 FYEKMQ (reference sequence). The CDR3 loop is CASSQEGWYNGTDTQYF. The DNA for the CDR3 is TGTGCCAGCAGCCAGGAGGGGTGGTACAACGGCACAGATACGCAGTATTTT.

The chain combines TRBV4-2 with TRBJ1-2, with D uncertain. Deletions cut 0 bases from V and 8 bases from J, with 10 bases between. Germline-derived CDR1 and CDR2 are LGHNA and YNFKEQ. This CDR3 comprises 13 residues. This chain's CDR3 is CASSQDTGGGYTF. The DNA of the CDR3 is TGTGCCAGCAGCCAAGATACGGGTGGAGGCTACACCTTC.

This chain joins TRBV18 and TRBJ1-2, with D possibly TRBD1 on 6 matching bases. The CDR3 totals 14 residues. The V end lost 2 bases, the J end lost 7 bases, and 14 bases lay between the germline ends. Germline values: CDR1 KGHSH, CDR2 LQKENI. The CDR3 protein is CASSPSTTGTGYTF. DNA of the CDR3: TGTGCCAGCTCACCAAGTACGACAGGAACTGGCTACACCTTC.

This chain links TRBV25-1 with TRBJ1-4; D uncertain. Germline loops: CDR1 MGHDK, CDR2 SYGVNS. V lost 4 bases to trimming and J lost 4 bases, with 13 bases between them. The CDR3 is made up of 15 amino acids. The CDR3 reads CASSGGSGINEKLFF. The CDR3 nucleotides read TGTGCCAGCAGTGGAGGATCGGGGATTAATGAAAAACTGTTTTTT. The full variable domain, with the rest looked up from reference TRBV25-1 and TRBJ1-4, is EADIYQTPRYLVIGTGKKITLECSQTMGHDKMYWYQQDPGMELHLIHYSYGVNSTEKGDLSSESTVSRIRTEHFPLTLESARPSHTSQYLCASSGGSGINEKLFFGSGTQLSVL.

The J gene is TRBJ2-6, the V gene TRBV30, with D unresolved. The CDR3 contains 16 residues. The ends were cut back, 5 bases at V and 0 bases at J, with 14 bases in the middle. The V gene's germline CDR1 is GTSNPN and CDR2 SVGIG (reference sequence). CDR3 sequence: CAWDYEMLSGANVLTF. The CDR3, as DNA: TGTGCCTGGGATTATGAGATGCTCTCTGGGGCCAACGTCCTGACTTTC. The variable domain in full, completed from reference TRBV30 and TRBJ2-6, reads SQTIHQWPATLVQPVGSPLSLECTVEGTSNPNLYWYRQAAGRGLQLLFYSVGIGQISSEVPQNLSASRPQDRQFILSSKKLLLSDSGFYLCAWDYEMLSGANVLTFGAGSRLTVL.

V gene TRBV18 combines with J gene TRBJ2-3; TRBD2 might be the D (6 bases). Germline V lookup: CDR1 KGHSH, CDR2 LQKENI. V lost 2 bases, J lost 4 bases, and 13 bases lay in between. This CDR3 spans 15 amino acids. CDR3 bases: TGTGCCAGCTCACCAGTACAGCGGGTCTCAGATACGCAGTATTTT. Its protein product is CASSPVQRVSDTQYF.